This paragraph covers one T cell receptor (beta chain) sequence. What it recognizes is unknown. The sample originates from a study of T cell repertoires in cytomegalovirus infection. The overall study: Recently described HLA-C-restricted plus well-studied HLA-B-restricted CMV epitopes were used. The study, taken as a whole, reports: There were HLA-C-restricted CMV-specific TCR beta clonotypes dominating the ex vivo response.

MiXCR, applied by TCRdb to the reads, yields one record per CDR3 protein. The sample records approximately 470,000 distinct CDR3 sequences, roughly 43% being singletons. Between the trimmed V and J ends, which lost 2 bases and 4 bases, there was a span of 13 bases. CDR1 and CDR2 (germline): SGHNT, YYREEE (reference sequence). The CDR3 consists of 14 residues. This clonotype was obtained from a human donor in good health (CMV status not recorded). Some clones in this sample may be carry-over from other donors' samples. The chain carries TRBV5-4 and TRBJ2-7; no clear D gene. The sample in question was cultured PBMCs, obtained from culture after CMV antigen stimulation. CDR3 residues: CASSFMPSGYEQYF. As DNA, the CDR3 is TGTGCCAGCAGCTTTATGCCTAGTGGGTACGAGCAGTACTTC.